This entry features one T cell receptor (beta chain) sequence. This CDR3 has 15 residues. The J segment lost 3 bases and the V segment lost 2 bases, leaving 4 bases of the junction unmatched. Germline V gene data show CDR1 as MDHEN and CDR2 as SYDVKM. PCR involved 60 Vbeta and 13 Jbeta primers. Data came from immunoSEQ multiplex PCR; TCRdb stores just in-frame clones and leaves some out. The data contain more than 140,000 clones, around 66% of them seen just once; the ten biggest clones take up roughly 3.1%. The data are from a study of cytomegalovirus exposure and HLA in healthy donors. The sample taken for sequencing was PBMCs. This receptor was identified in a woman aged 25 to 39 in good health and CMV-seropositive. The rearrangement joins TRBV28 to TRBJ1-5, with TRBD1 identical over 7 bases. CDR3 coding DNA: TGTGCCAGCAGTTTACTTCAGGGGGTCAATCAGCCCCAGCATTTT. Translated, it gives CASSLLQGVNQPQHF.